Below, 26 T cell receptor beta chains from the same sample are listed, as sequenced in a study of blood T cell repertoires in COVID-19. TCRdb's copy holds only in-frame clones and misses some; the assay was immunoSEQ multiplex PCR. The top ten hold around 7.3% of the sample, which has some 250,000 clones, approximately 86% seen once. Sequencing was performed on peripheral blood. These receptors were obtained from a woman in her seventies with active or convalescent COVID-19.

This rearrangement joins TRBV3-1 (or the pseudogene TRBV3-2) to TRBJ1-6; 9 positions agree with TRBD1. Germline V gene lookup returns CDR1 LGHDT and CDR2 YNNKEL (reference sequence). The ends lost 4 bases at V and 9 bases at J; junction bases unmatched: 7. The CDR3 is 15 residues long. The CDR3: CASSPGQGIGSPLHF. The DNA of the CDR3 is TGTGCCAGCAGCCCTGGACAGGGGATCGGTTCACCCCTCCACTTT.

This chain links TRBV4-3 with TRBJ1-3, with TRBD1 identical over 9 bases. With V trimmed by 4 bases and J by 4 bases, 11 bases remained unmatched. The CDR3 extends over 17 amino acids. CDR1 LGHNA and CDR2 YSLEER come from the germline V gene. The CDR3 DNA reads TGCGCCAGCAGCCCCGGAGCGGGACAGGGTTTCGGAAACACCATATATTTT. Its translation is CASSPGAGQGFGNTIYF.

The V gene is TRBV27, the J gene TRBJ1-2, with 7 nucleotides matching TRBD1. This CDR3 spans 14 amino acids. CDR1 and CDR2 from the germline V gene are MNHEY and SMNVEV (reference sequence). The J segment lost 4 bases and the V segment lost 6 bases, leaving 8 bases of the junction unmatched. The CDR3 region has the DNA TGTGCCAGCAGCCCCGGACAGGTCTCCTATGGCTACACCTTC. It yields the protein CASSPGQVSYGYTF.

The CDR3: CASSQSPTYEQYF. The CDR3 DNA follows: TGCGCCAGCAGCCAGTCTCCCACATACGAGCAGTACTTC. The V call is TRBV4-3, the J call TRBJ2-7; no clear D gene. CDR3 length: 13 residues. Germline V CDR1 and CDR2: LGHNA, YSLEER. V shed 3 bases and J shed 4 bases, with 10 bases lying between them.

J is TRBJ1-4 and V is TRBV4-1, with 7 nucleotides matching TRBD1. The CDR3 has 15 residues. CDR1 and CDR2 from the germline V gene are MGHRA and YSYEKL. The V gene end was trimmed by 3 bases and the J gene end by 4 bases; junction bases not matched to a gene: 5. CDR3 coding DNA: TGCGCCAGCAGCCACCCCGGGACAGATAATGAAAAACTGTTTTTT. This gives the protein CASSHPGTDNEKLFF.

The CDR3: CASNGRGKHTDTQYF. CDR3 nucleotide sequence: TGTGCCAGCAACGGGCGGGGGAAACACACAGATACGCAGTATTTT. The V call is TRBV11-2, the J call TRBJ2-3, with 7 bases that match TRBD2. Germline V gene data show CDR1 as SGHAT and CDR2 as FQNNGV. V lost 7 bases and J lost 2; bases outside the gene matches: 9. The CDR3 contains 15 residues.

This clone was counted between two and nine times. This chain uses TRBV6-2 or TRBV6-3 with TRBJ2-2; the D is unclear. Trimming pared 0 bases from V and 8 bases from J, leaving 4 bases between. In germline, CDR1 is MNHEY, CDR2 SVGEGT. The CDR3 covers 12 residues. The CDR3 coding sequence is TGTGCCAGCAGTTACTCGCGAGGGGAGCTGTTTTTT. Translated, it gives CASSYSRGELFF.

This chain uses TRBV2 with TRBJ1-2, with D perhaps TRBD1 (6 bases). Germline CDR1 and CDR2: SNHLY and FYNNEI. The ends were cut back, 8 bases at V and 6 bases at J, with 16 bases in the middle. This CDR3 has 13 amino acids. The CDR3 region is CASFVGGPHGYTF. CDR3 nucleotide sequence: TGTGCCAGCTTCGTGGGGGGGCCCCATGGCTACACCTTC.

The gene calls are TRBV9 and TRBJ1-6; D call uncertain. Trimming took off 2 bases at V and 7 bases at J, with 13 bases between the two ends. This CDR3 spans 15 amino acids. The germline V gene has CDR1 SGDLS and CDR2 YYNGEE. The CDR3 is CASSVDTFSNSPLHF. In nucleotides, the CDR3 is TGTGCCAGCAGCGTTGACACCTTCTCCAATTCACCCCTCCACTTT.

The chain carries TRBV5-5 and TRBJ1-3; TRBD1 is a possible D gene (6 bases). CDR3 size: 16 residues. The V end was cut by 2 bases, the J end by 4 bases, with 16 bases between. From germline, CDR1 is SGHKS and CDR2 YYEKEE (reference sequence). CDR3 DNA sequence: TGTGCCAGCAGCTTTACCGGTTCGGGGGGCGGAAACACCATATATTTT. It codes for CASSFTGSGGGNTIYF.

This clone was counted between two and nine times. CDR3 bases: TGTGCCAGCTCACCACCAAATAGGCGGGGCAACTATGGCTACACCTTC. The encoded protein is CASSPPNRRGNYGYTF. The genes are TRBV18 and TRBJ1-2; D possibly corresponds to TRBD1 (5 bases). The CDR3 has 16 amino acids. The germline V gene encodes CDR1 KGHSH and CDR2 LQKENI. V gave up 0 bases and J gave up 2 bases, with 13 bases separating them.

The chain employs TRBV7-3 and TRBJ1-2, with 7 bases matching TRBD1. The CDR3 is 16 amino acids. V shed 2 bases, J shed 1 base, and the junction held 7 bases outside the gene matches. Germline V gene sequence: CDR1 SGHTA, CDR2 FQGTGA. The CDR3 nucleotides read TGTGCCAGCAGCTTAGGCTGGGACAGAGATAACTATGGCTACACCTTC. Residues: CASSLGWDRDNYGYTF.

J is TRBJ2-7 and V is TRBV13; 9 nucleotides agree with TRBD2. From germline, CDR1 is PRHDT and CDR2 FYEKMQ (reference sequence). This CDR3 contains 17 residues. V was pared by 6 bases and J by 0 bases, with 12 bases of the junction left unmatched. CDR3 coding DNA: TGTGCCAGCAGGGGGGGGCTAGCGGGGTCTAGCTCCTACGAGCAGTACTTC. Its protein product is CASRGGLAGSSSYEQYF.

This clone was found once. The chain recombines TRBV6-6 with TRBJ1-3; D perhaps matches TRBD1 (5 bases). Germline values: CDR1 MNHNY, CDR2 SVGAGI (reference sequence). The CDR3 is 14 amino acids. Trimming left V 0 bases short and J 6 bases short, with 9 bases between. CDR3 DNA sequence: TGTGCCAGCAGTTACTCGACAGAGTCAAACACCATATATTTT. Amino acids: CASSYSTESNTIYF.

The rearrangement uses TRBV6-5 and TRBJ2-7; weak D call: TRBD1 (6 bases). Germline CDR1 MNHEY, CDR2 SVGAGI. Trimming removed 9 bases at V and 11 bases at J, with 17 bases between. This CDR3 has 11 amino acids. As DNA, the CDR3 is TGTGCCAGAATAATCCGGGACAAAGAGTACTTC. Translation gives CARIIRDKEYF.

The chain uses TRBV6-5 and TRBJ1-1; no clear D gene. Germline V gives CDR1 MNHEY, CDR2 SVGAGI. Trimming shortened V by 4 bases and J by 2 bases, and 8 bases separated the two germline ends. This CDR3 contains 13 residues. CDR3 residues: CASSSDTNTEAFF. The DNA of the CDR3 is TGTGCCAGCAGTTCCGACACCAACACTGAAGCTTTCTTT.

The chain is built from TRBV10-3 and TRBJ1-5; D not resolved. V was clipped by 6 bases and J by 3 bases, with 9 bases between them. Germline V gene sequence: CDR1 ENHRY, CDR2 SYGVKD. This CDR3 has 13 amino acids. This CDR3 is CAIRGGFNQPQHF. CDR3 DNA sequence: TGTGCCATCAGGGGAGGTTTCAATCAGCCCCAGCATTTT.

The rearrangement joins TRBV27 to TRBJ2-7; D is possibly TRBD2 (5 bases). This CDR3 spans 13 amino acids. Germline CDR1 and CDR2: MNHEY and SMNVEV (reference sequence). Trimming took 3 bases from V and 5 from J, leaving 11 bases between them. CDR3 in DNA: TGTGCCAGCAGTTTGGAGCGGAGTAACGAGCAGTACTTC. It is translated as CASSLERSNEQYF.

Concerning this clone: This specimen includes other DNA sequences encoding the same CDR3. The genes are TRBV7-2 and TRBJ1-2; 7 bases match TRBD1. CDR3 length equals 13 residues. Germline CDR1 SGHTA, CDR2 FQGNSA. Trimming at V came to 5 bases and at J to 8 bases, leaving 8 bases not matched to a gene. The CDR3 region has the DNA TGTGCCAGCAGCCAGGACAGGCTGGGGGGCTACACCTTC. Translation gives CASSQDRLGGYTF.

This rearrangement joins TRBV6-4 to TRBJ1-2; D may be TRBD1 (5 bases). The CDR3 sequence is 14 residues long. Germline V gene sequence: CDR1 MRHNA, CDR2 SNTAGT. Trimming removed 6 bases at V and 1 base at J, with 12 bases between. CDR3 DNA sequence: TGTGCCAGCAGCCCGAGCGACAGTAACTATGGCTACACCTTC. It encodes CASSPSDSNYGYTF.

V usage is TRBV2 and J usage is TRBJ1-2; 7 nucleotides agree with TRBD1. From germline, CDR1 is SNHLY and CDR2 FYNNEI. The CDR3 length is 14 residues. After removal of 1 base from V and 4 bases from J, the junction contained 3 bases not matched to a gene. CDR3 DNA sequence: TGTGCCAGCAGTGAAGACAGGGGAAGCTATGGCTACACCTTC. Residues: CASSEDRGSYGYTF.

The chain is built from TRBV27 and TRBJ1-5; D uncertain. V lost 6 bases and J lost 8, with 14 bases in between. Per germline, CDR1 MNHEY and CDR2 SMNVEV (reference sequence). The CDR3 loop spans 13 amino acids. The chain's CDR3 is CASRPNSPEPQHF. CDR3 sequence (DNA): TGTGCCAGCAGACCTAACTCTCCCGAGCCCCAGCATTTT.

The chain couples TRBV7-9 to TRBJ1-5; D gene ambiguous. V gave up 4 bases and J gave up 1 base, with 11 bases separating them. Germline V gene sequence: CDR1 SEHNR, CDR2 FQNEAQ (reference sequence). The CDR3 runs 15 residues. The CDR3 loop is CASSSPDGSNQPQHF. CDR3 coding DNA: TGTGCCAGCAGCTCCCCCGACGGGAGCAATCAGCCCCAGCATTTT. Drawing the rest from reference TRBV7-9 and TRBJ1-5, the complete variable domain is DTGVSQNPRHKITKRGQNVTFRCDPISEHNRLYWYRQTLGQGPEFLTYFQNEAQLEKSRLLSDRFSAERPKGSFSTLEIQRTEQGDSAMYLCASSSPDGSNQPQHFGDGTRLSIL.

This CDR3 is CASSRTFNQPQHF. CDR3 in DNA: TGTGCCAGCAGCAGGACATTCAATCAGCCCCAGCATTTT. The chain carries TRBV7-2 and TRBJ1-5; tentatively, D is TRBD1 (5 bases). The CDR3 is 13 amino acids. Germline CDR1 SGHTA, CDR2 FQGNSA. Between the trimmed V and J ends, which lost 5 bases and 3 bases, there was a span of 8 bases. Full variable domain (outside the CDR3, taken from reference TRBV7-2 and TRBJ1-5): GAGVSQSPSNKVTEKGKDVELRCDPISGHTALYWYRQSLGQGLEFLIYFQGNSAPDKSGLPSDRFSAERTGGSVSTLTIQRTQQEDSAVYLCASSRTFNQPQHFGDGTRLSIL.

The V gene is TRBV4-3, the J gene TRBJ2-1, with 7 bases aligning to TRBD2. The CDR3 runs 16 residues. Germline V gives CDR1 LGHNA, CDR2 YSLEER. J lost 3 bases, V lost 4 bases, and 9 bases had no gene match. In DNA form, the CDR3 reads TGCGCCAGCAGCCCGGAGCGGGGAGAGTACTACAATGAGCAGTTCTTC. This encodes CASSPERGEYYNEQFF.

The rearrangement uses TRBV29-1 and TRBJ2-2; perhaps TRBD1 as D (6 bases). Germline lookup yields CDR1 SQVTM and CDR2 ANQGSEA. Trimming took off 6 bases at V and 3 bases at J, with 14 bases between the two ends. This CDR3 region has 14 residues. CDR3 DNA sequence: TGCAGCGTCCGGGGACACCGAGACACCGGGGAGCTGTTTTTT. Its translation: CSVRGHRDTGELFF.